The rows below give T cell receptor beta chains drawn from one sample of a study of blood T cell repertoires in COVID-19. TCRdb's table, derived via immunoSEQ multiplex PCR, lists solely in-frame clones and lacks some. The sample lists around 150,000 clones; around 80% were seen once. The sequencing input was PBMCs or T cells enriched from blood (not recorded which). The receptors come from a woman aged 55-75 years who had recovered from COVID-19. The CDR3 runs from the conserved cysteine through the conserved F or W. Fields, in order: CDR3 DNA, CDR3 protein, clone size, CDR3 length, V gene, J gene, D gene. The D gene is left open where the match is weak. The listing skips clone size in some rows; elsewhere it reads once, few, many or a size class.

CDR3 DNA: TGTGCCAGCAGCCACAGGGTAAACACAGATACGCAGTATTTT
CDR3 protein: CASSHRVNTDTQYF
clone size: NA
CDR3 length: 14
V gene: TRBV7-9
J gene: TRBJ2-3
D gene: NA

CDR3 DNA: TGTGCCAGGGACGGGGTAGGGTCTGGAAACACCATATATTTT
CDR3 protein: CARDGVGSGNTIYF
clone size: NA
CDR3 length: 14
V gene: TRBV9
J gene: TRBJ1-3
D gene: NA

CDR3 DNA: TGTGCCAGCAGGGGGGCCGCCTCGGCGGACGAGCAGTACTTC
CDR3 protein: CASRGAASADEQYF
clone size: NA
CDR3 length: 14
V gene: TRBV6-5
J gene: TRBJ2-7
D gene: NA

CDR3 DNA: TGTGCCAGCAGTGAATGGGAGGGAGGCTATGGCTACACCTTC
CDR3 protein: CASSEWEGGYGYTF
clone size: NA
CDR3 length: 14
V gene: TRBV6-4
J gene: TRBJ1-2
D gene: NA

CDR3 DNA: TGCGCCAGCAGCTTGAGACAGGGGGCGGACACCGGGGAGCTGTTTTTT
CDR3 protein: CASSLRQGADTGELFF
clone size: NA
CDR3 length: 16
V gene: TRBV5-1
J gene: TRBJ2-2
D gene: TRBD1

CDR3 DNA: TGCGCCAGCAGCTTGGGGGGCGAAGGGGACACTGAAGCTTTCTTT
CDR3 protein: CASSLGGEGDTEAFF
clone size: NA
CDR3 length: 15
V gene: TRBV5-1
J gene: TRBJ1-1
D gene: NA

CDR3 DNA: TGTGCCAGCAGCACCCCCCGGACAGGGGACACTGAAGCTTTCTTT
CDR3 protein: CASSTPRTGDTEAFF
clone size: NA
CDR3 length: 15
V gene: TRBV7-2
J gene: TRBJ1-1
D gene: TRBD1

CDR3 DNA: TGTGCCACCAGCTCCCGAGCCCTAGCGGGGAGCTCCTACGAGCAGTACTTC
CDR3 protein: CATSSRALAGSSYEQYF
clone size: NA
CDR3 length: 17
V gene: TRBV15
J gene: TRBJ2-7
D gene: TRBD2

CDR3 DNA: TGCGCCAGCAGATCCTTAGGGGACAGGGGGACCACCGGGGAGCTGTTTTTT
CDR3 protein: CASRSLGDRGTTGELFF
clone size: NA
CDR3 length: 17
V gene: TRBV5-1
J gene: TRBJ2-2
D gene: TRBD1

CDR3 DNA: TGTGCCAGCAGTTACCGTAGATCGGATTCACCCCTCCACTTT
CDR3 protein: CASSYRRSDSPLHF
clone size: NA
CDR3 length: 14
V gene: TRBV6-5
J gene: TRBJ1-6
D gene: NA

CDR3 DNA: TGTGCCTGGAGTGTACAGGACGCGGGGCTGTTTTTT
CDR3 protein: CAWSVQDAGLFF
clone size: NA
CDR3 length: 12
V gene: TRBV30
J gene: TRBJ1-4
D gene: NA

CDR3 DNA: TGTGCCAGTAGTTTGACTAGCGGGGGGGCCAAAAACATTCAGTACTTC
CDR3 protein: CASSLTSGGAKNIQYF
clone size: few
CDR3 length: 16
V gene: TRBV19
J gene: TRBJ2-4
D gene: TRBD2

CDR3 DNA: TGTGCCAGCCGAGCAAGATGGGGGCGGAAGGCCAACGTCCTGACTTTC
CDR3 protein: CASRARWGRKANVLTF
clone size: NA
CDR3 length: 16
V gene: TRBV21-1
J gene: TRBJ2-6
D gene: NA

CDR3 DNA: TGTGCCAGTAGTATGAGCCGGGGAGGCAGGGCCCATAACAATGAGCAGTTCTTC
CDR3 protein: CASSMSRGGRAHNNEQFF
clone size: NA
CDR3 length: 18
V gene: TRBV19
J gene: TRBJ2-1
D gene: NA

CDR3 DNA: TGCGCCAGCAGCCAAGATGTAGGACAGAACTATGGCTACACCTTC
CDR3 protein: CASSQDVGQNYGYTF
clone size: NA
CDR3 length: 15
V gene: TRBV4-1
J gene: TRBJ1-2
D gene: NA

CDR3 DNA: TGCGCCACTTCGCCGGGACAGAGTGAGCTGTTTTTT
CDR3 protein: CATSPGQSELFF
clone size: NA
CDR3 length: 12
V gene: TRBV10-1
J gene: TRBJ2-2
D gene: TRBD1

CDR3 DNA: TGTGCCAGTAGTATAGCAGGGCCCGGAAACACCATATATTTT
CDR3 protein: CASSIAGPGNTIYF
clone size: NA
CDR3 length: 14
V gene: TRBV19
J gene: TRBJ1-3
D gene: NA

CDR3 DNA: TGCGCCAGCAGCCGTAACAGGAATCAAGAGACCCAGTACTTC
CDR3 protein: CASSRNRNQETQYF
clone size: once
CDR3 length: 14
V gene: TRBV4-1
J gene: TRBJ2-5
D gene: NA

CDR3 DNA: TGTGCCAGCAGTTTATCTCCGGGATGGGATCAGCCCCAGCATTTT
CDR3 protein: CASSLSPGWDQPQHF
clone size: NA
CDR3 length: 15
V gene: TRBV27
J gene: TRBJ1-5
D gene: NA

CDR3 DNA: TGTGCCTGGAGTGTCGGAGGTCGAGCGAAACAGCCCCAGCATTTT
CDR3 protein: CAWSVGGRAKQPQHF
clone size: NA
CDR3 length: 15
V gene: TRBV30
J gene: TRBJ1-5
D gene: NA

CDR3 DNA: TGTGCCAGCAGAGGGTGGGGGGTAAGTCAGCCCCAGCATTTT
CDR3 protein: CASRGWGVSQPQHF
clone size: NA
CDR3 length: 14
V gene: TRBV2
J gene: TRBJ1-5
D gene: NA

CDR3 DNA: TGTGCCACCAGTGATCAGGGACAGGGGACACCATTCGCTGTGGTAAACATTCAGTACTTC
CDR3 protein: CATSDQGQGTPFAVVNIQYF
clone size: NA
CDR3 length: 20
V gene: TRBV24-1
J gene: TRBJ2-4
D gene: TRBD1